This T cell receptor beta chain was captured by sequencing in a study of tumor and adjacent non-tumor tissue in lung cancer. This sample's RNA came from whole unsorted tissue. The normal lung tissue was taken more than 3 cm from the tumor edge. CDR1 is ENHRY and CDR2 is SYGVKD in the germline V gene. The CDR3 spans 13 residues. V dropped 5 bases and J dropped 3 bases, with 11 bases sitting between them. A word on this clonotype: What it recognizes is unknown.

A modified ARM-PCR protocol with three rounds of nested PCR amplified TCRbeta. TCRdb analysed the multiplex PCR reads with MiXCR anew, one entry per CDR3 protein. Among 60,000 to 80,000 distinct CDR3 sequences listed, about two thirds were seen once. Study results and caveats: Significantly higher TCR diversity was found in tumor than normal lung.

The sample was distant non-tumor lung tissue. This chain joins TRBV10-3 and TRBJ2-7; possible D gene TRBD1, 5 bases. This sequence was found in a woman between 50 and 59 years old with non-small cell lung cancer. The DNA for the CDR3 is TGTGCCATCAGTAAGACAGACTTCTACGAGCAGTACTTC. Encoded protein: CAISKTDFYEQYF.